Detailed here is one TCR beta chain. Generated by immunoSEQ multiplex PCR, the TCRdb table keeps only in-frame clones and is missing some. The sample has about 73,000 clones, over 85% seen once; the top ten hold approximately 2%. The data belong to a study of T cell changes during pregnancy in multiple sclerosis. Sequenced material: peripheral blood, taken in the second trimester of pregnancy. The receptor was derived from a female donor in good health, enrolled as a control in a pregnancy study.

CDR3 in amino acids: CASSPDRASPLHF. The CDR3 DNA sequence: TGCGCCAGCAGCCCCGACAGGGCTTCACCCCTCCACTTT. The rearrangement uses TRBV4-1 and TRBJ1-6; 7 bases fit TRBD1. Germline trimming cut 4 bases from V and 9 bases from J; bases unmatched to any gene: 3. The germline CDR1 and CDR2 sequences are MGHRA and YSYEKL. The CDR3 contains 13 residues.